Each of the 25 T cell receptor beta chains below was sequenced from the same sample in a study of blood T cell repertoires in COVID-19. Assay used: immunoSEQ multiplex PCR; TCRdb lists only in-frame clones, some missing. The data show some 240,000 clones, 60% to 85% seen once. What was sequenced was peripheral blood. These receptors originate from a woman between 65 and 79 years old with acute or convalescent COVID-19.

V usage is TRBV7-9 and J usage is TRBJ1-2; tentative D call: TRBD1 (6 bases). The CDR3 is made up of 13 amino acids. Germline V gives CDR1 SEHNR, CDR2 FQNEAQ (reference sequence). The ends were cut back, 5 bases at V and 4 bases at J, with 11 bases in the middle. As DNA, the CDR3 is TGTGCCAGCAGCCATACAGGGACCTATGGCTACACCTTC. Translating gives CASSHTGTYGYTF.

V usage is TRBV29-1 and J usage is TRBJ2-1, with 8 positions matching TRBD2. The CDR3 totals 14 residues. V dropped 3 bases and J dropped 2; count of bases not matched to a gene: 3. Germline V gene sequence: CDR1 SQVTM, CDR2 ANQGSEA. The chain's CDR3 is CSVEGSGAYNEQFF. The CDR3 DNA reads TGCAGCGTTGAGGGTAGCGGGGCCTACAATGAGCAGTTCTTC.

The chain recombines TRBV30 with TRBJ1-5, with TRBD1 as a possible D gene (5 bases). The CDR3 extends over 13 amino acids. V lost 3 bases and J lost 3, with 9 bases in between. Germline V gene lookup returns CDR1 GTSNPN and CDR2 SVGIG (reference sequence). The CDR3 DNA follows: TGTGCCTGGAGCCGGGGACTCAATCAGCCCCAGCATTTT. As protein: CAWSRGLNQPQHF.

The chain links TRBV6-6 to TRBJ1-1; possible D gene TRBD1, 5 bases. The length of the CDR3 is 16 residues. The germline V and J ends were trimmed by 6 bases and 0 bases, with 17 bases remaining between them. Looked up from germline, CDR1 is MNHNY and CDR2 is SVGAGI (reference sequence). CDR3 bases: TGTGCCAGCAGCTTAAAAGGGGTCCCCATGAACACTGAAGCTTTCTTT. Its translation is CASSLKGVPMNTEAFF.

The chain joins TRBV5-8 to TRBJ2-7; 9 nucleotides agree with TRBD2. V was pared by 2 bases and J by 3 bases, with 6 bases of the junction left unmatched. This CDR3 is built from 15 residues. Germline CDR1 is SGHTS and CDR2 is YDEGEE. The CDR3 DNA is TGTGCCAGCAGCTTAAGAGCGGGGGGCAGCTACGAGCAGTACTTC. Protein product: CASSLRAGGSYEQYF.

The chain is built from TRBV7-8 and TRBJ2-1; D may be TRBD2 (6 bases). The CDR3 extends over 17 amino acids. The V end lost 2 bases, the J end lost 1 base, and 15 bases lay between the germline ends. The germline V gene has CDR1 SGHVS and CDR2 FQNEAQ. DNA for the CDR3: TGTGCCAGCAGCTTACCCCGACTAGTTAGGTCCTACAATGAGCAGTTCTTC. It translates to CASSLPRLVRSYNEQFF.

The sample holds one count of this clone. The chain uses TRBV29-1 and TRBJ1-5; D may be TRBD1 (6 bases). CDR1 and CDR2 from the germline V gene are SQVTM and ANQGSEA. CDR3 size: 11 residues. V gave up 4 bases and J gave up 12 bases, with 13 bases separating them. This chain's CDR3 is CSVVAGASQHF. The CDR3 region has the DNA TGCAGCGTTGTGGCGGGGGCGAGCCAGCATTTT. The full variable domain, with the rest looked up from reference TRBV29-1 and TRBJ1-5, is SAVISQKPSRDICQRGTSLTIQCQVDSQVTMMFWYRQQPGQSLTLIATANQGSEATYESGFVIDKFPISRPNLTFSTLTVSNMSPEDSSIYLCSVVAGASQHFGDGTRLSIL.

The J gene is TRBJ2-2, the V gene TRBV6-1; 9 positions agree with TRBD1. The CDR3 has 16 amino acids. CDR1 is MNHNS and CDR2 is SASEGT in the germline V gene. The junction had 9 bases not matched to a gene; V was cut back by 4 bases and J by 6 bases. CDR3 protein: CASSGQGVVSAGELFF. The CDR3 DNA follows: TGTGCCAGCAGTGGACAGGGGGTTGTCAGCGCCGGGGAGCTGTTTTTT.

This clone has a handful of counts. The chain combines TRBV10-2 with TRBJ1-1; D is perhaps TRBD1 (6 bases). The germline V and J ends were trimmed by 3 bases and 5 bases, with 22 bases remaining between them. The germline V gene has CDR1 WSHSY and CDR2 SAAADI. There are 17 residues in the CDR3. CDR3 in DNA: TGCGCCAGCAGTGAACCCACAGGGAGTAAAGGCAAAACTGAAGCTTTCTTT. This translates into CASSEPTGSKGKTEAFF.

This rearrangement joins TRBV1 to TRBJ2-3; the table's D gene call, TRBD2, was not cross checked with the DNA. TRBV1 is designated a pseudogene. CDR3 length: 13 residues. CDR3 protein: CTSVRGGTDTQYF. The CDR3 coding sequence is TGCACCAGCGTACGGGGGGGCACAGATACGCAGTATTTT.

The chain employs TRBV2 and TRBJ1-5; 11 bases line up with TRBD1. CDR1 is SNHLY and CDR2 is FYNNEI in the germline V gene. The V gene end was trimmed by 6 bases and the J gene end by 1 base; junction bases not matched to a gene: 8. The CDR3 has 17 residues. CDR3 sequence: CASRPGQGARSNQPQHF. CDR3 nucleotide sequence: TGTGCCAGCAGGCCCGGACAGGGGGCACGGAGCAATCAGCCCCAGCATTTT.

In nucleotides, the CDR3 is TGTGCCAGCAGCGTAACCCCGACAGGGACCTACGAGCAGTACTTC. Translation: CASSVTPTGTYEQYF. V usage is TRBV9 and J usage is TRBJ2-7; TRBD1 matches 7 bases. This CDR3 comprises 15 residues. V was pared by 1 base and J by 2 bases, with 6 bases of the junction left unmatched. From germline, CDR1 is SGDLS and CDR2 YYNGEE.

The chain has TRBV7-8 and TRBJ2-5; 7 bases are shared with TRBD2. This CDR3 has 13 residues. The germline CDR1 and CDR2 sequences are SGHVS and FQNEAQ. The junction had 9 bases not matched to a gene; V was cut back by 4 bases and J by 10 bases. The CDR3 DNA is TGTGCCAGCAGCTCCGGACTTGGGGGGGACCAGTACTTC. This translates into CASSSGLGGDQYF.

V is TRBV27 and J is TRBJ2-7, with 7 bases lining up with TRBD2. The junction had 3 bases not matched to a gene; V was cut back by 4 bases and J by 6 bases. The CDR3 covers 12 residues. The germline gives CDR1 MNHEY, CDR2 SMNVEV (reference sequence). The CDR3 loop reads CASSSPGGEQYF. CDR3 DNA sequence: TGTGCCAGCAGTTCCCCGGGGGGCGAGCAGTACTTC.

The chain is built from TRBV6-4 and TRBJ2-3, with 9 bases matching TRBD2. J gave up 5 bases and V 2 bases, and 5 bases lay outside the gene matches. CDR1 and CDR2 (germline): MRHNA, SNTAGT. The CDR3 length is 15 residues. CDR3 region: CASSDGSGGLDTQYF. In nucleotides, the CDR3 is TGTGCCAGCAGTGACGGGAGCGGGGGGCTAGATACGCAGTATTTT.

This clone was counted a few times. The chain links TRBV30 to TRBJ2-2; 7 nucleotides match TRBD2. The CDR3 totals 14 residues. V lost 8 bases, J lost 6 bases, and 12 bases stayed unmatched. Germline V gives CDR1 GTSNPN, CDR2 SVGIG (reference sequence). The CDR3 region is CAGLGGNYAGELFF. The CDR3, as DNA: TGTGCCGGCTTGGGAGGGAATTACGCCGGGGAGCTGTTTTTT. Full variable domain (missing parts from reference TRBV30 and TRBJ2-2): SQTIHQWPATLVQPVGSPLSLECTVEGTSNPNLYWYRQAAGRGLQLLFYSVGIGQISSEVPQNLSASRPQDRQFILSSKKLLLSDSGFYLCAGLGGNYAGELFFGEGSRLTVL.

The DNA for the CDR3 is TGCGCCAGCCGAATTTGGACAGGCCTTACGGATACGCAGTATTTT. Amino acids: CASRIWTGLTDTQYF. This rearrangement joins TRBV5-1 to TRBJ2-3, with 7 bases identical to TRBD1. The CDR3 contains 15 residues. V shed 7 bases, J shed 6 bases, and the junction held 14 bases outside the gene matches. Germline CDR1 is SGHRS and CDR2 is YFSETQ.

The chain employs TRBV6-4 and TRBJ2-3, with TRBD2 identical over 7 bases. V lost 6 bases and J lost 4; bases outside the gene matches: 7. This CDR3 is built from 14 residues. Germline CDR1 MRHNA, CDR2 SNTAGT. The CDR3 protein is CASRRLASADTQYF. Here the CDR3 DNA reads TGTGCCAGCAGAAGACTAGCTTCGGCAGATACGCAGTATTTT.

In its sample, this clone ranks as medium-sized. CDR3 DNA: TGTGCCAGCAGCTTAGGAACAGGGATGAATCAGCCCCAGCATTTT. It translates to CASSLGTGMNQPQHF. The chain carries TRBV7-2 and TRBJ1-5; possibly TRBD1 for D (6 bases). Germline CDR1 and CDR2: SGHTA and FQGNSA. Trimming took off 1 base at V and 4 bases at J, with 11 bases between the two ends. CDR3 size: 15 residues.

The rearrangement joins TRBV7-3 to TRBJ1-2; TRBD1 matches at 7 bases. The J segment lost 7 bases and the V segment lost 2 bases, leaving 4 bases of the junction unmatched. Per the germline V gene, CDR1 is SGHTA and CDR2 is FQGTGA. The CDR3 runs 13 residues. This chain's CDR3 is CASSLAGGVGYTF. In DNA, the CDR3 is TGTGCCAGCAGCTTAGCAGGGGGAGTTGGCTACACCTTC. The whole variable domain, remainder taken from reference TRBV7-3 and TRBJ1-2, is GAGVSQTPSNKVTEKGKYVELRCDPISGHTALYWYRQSLGQGPEFLIYFQGTGAADDSGLPNDRFFAVRPEGSVSTLKIQRTERGDSAVYLCASSLAGGVGYTFGSGTRLTVV.

The chain carries TRBV3-1 (or the pseudogene TRBV3-2) and TRBJ2-5; 7 bases match TRBD2. Germline CDR1 and CDR2: LGHDT and YNNKEL (reference sequence). The CDR3 contains 14 residues. V lost 4 bases, J lost 5 bases, and 7 bases stayed unmatched. This CDR3 reads CASSPSSGKETQYF. The CDR3 DNA follows: TGTGCCAGCAGCCCTTCTAGCGGTAAGGAGACCCAGTACTTC.

This chain connects TRBV3-1 (or the pseudogene TRBV3-2) to TRBJ2-5; D perhaps matches TRBD2 (6 bases). CDR1 is LGHDT and CDR2 is YNNKEL in the germline V gene (reference sequence). Trimming stripped 3 bases from V and 2 bases from J, with 7 bases between. The CDR3 has 13 amino acids. For the CDR3, the DNA is TGTGCCAGCAGCCAGGACTATCAAGAGACCCAGTACTTC. Protein sequence: CASSQDYQETQYF.

This chain connects TRBV6-5 to TRBJ1-2; D is unclear. Germline-derived CDR1 and CDR2 are MNHEY and SVGAGI. CDR3 length: 11 amino acids. Trimming pared 2 bases from V and 5 bases from J, leaving 3 bases between. The CDR3 reads CASSYAYGYTF. The CDR3 coding sequence is TGTGCCAGCAGTTACGCGTATGGCTACACCTTC.

V is TRBV27 and J is TRBJ2-5; 8 bases map to TRBD1. The CDR3 runs to 13 residues. Germline V gene data show CDR1 as MNHEY and CDR2 as SMNVEV (reference sequence). V lost 6 bases, J lost 5 bases, and 5 bases stayed unmatched. The CDR3 DNA follows: TGTGCCAGCAGACGGACAGGGACGGAGACCCAGTACTTC. This sequence encodes CASRRTGTETQYF.

In its sample, this clone was seen a few times. The chain uses TRBV18 and TRBJ1-3, with D perhaps TRBD1 (6 bases). There are 16 residues in the CDR3. Germline V CDR1 and CDR2: KGHSH, LQKENI. V was shortened by 1 base and J by 4 bases, with 14 bases between the two germline ends. CDR3 sequence reads: CASSPQGQRSGNTIYF. CDR3 sequence (DNA): TGTGCCAGCTCACCACAAGGACAGCGCTCAGGAAACACCATATATTTT.